Listed below are T cell receptor beta chains from one sample, sequenced in a study of blood T cell repertoires in COVID-19. Generated by immunoSEQ multiplex PCR, the TCRdb table keeps only in-frame clones and is missing some. Of roughly 180,000 clones listed, more than 70% are singletons. The sequencing input was peripheral blood. Receptors were obtained from a woman older than 75 with active or convalescent COVID-19. Each CDR3 is given with its conserved first and last residue. D genes are given only for firm matches. Rows may omit the clone size; those that give it use once, few, many or a size class.

>TRBD1|15|NA|TRBV3-1/TRBV3-2|TRBJ1-2
TGTGCCAGCAGCCCCAGGGACAGGGGGTTTCGCGGCTACACCTTC
CASSPRDRGFRGYTF
>TRBD1|15|NA|TRBV5-1|TRBJ2-2
TGCGCCAGCAGCCCAAGGACAGGGGACACCGGGGAGCTGTTTTTT
CASSPRTGDTGELFF
>NA|14|NA|TRBV27|TRBJ2-1
TGTGCCAGCAGTGACGGAGTCTCCTACAATGAGCAGTTCTTC
CASSDGVSYNEQFF
>TRBD1|16|few|TRBV19|TRBJ1-1
TGTGCCAGTAGTCCCCGGACAGGGAGGGGGAACACTGAAGCTTTCTTT
CASSPRTGRGNTEAFF
>NA|12|NA|TRBV12-3/TRBV12-4|TRBJ1-2
TGTGCCAGCTTAGCAGGGGTTGGTGGCTACACCTTC
CASLAGVGGYTF
>NA|11|NA|TRBV10-1|TRBJ2-7
TGCGCCAGCAGTGAGTACTCCGAGCAGTACTTC
CASSEYSEQYF
>NA|15|NA|TRBV9|TRBJ1-2
TGTGCCAGCAGCCAAACCTCTCGGGCTAACTATGGCTACACCTTC
CASSQTSRANYGYTF
>NA|10|NA|TRBV20-1|TRBJ2-7
TGCAGTGCTACAGGGTACGAGCAGTACTTC
CSATGYEQYF
>TRBD1|13|few|TRBV29-1|TRBJ1-1
TGCAGCGTCTGGACAGGGTCAAACACTGAAGCTTTCTTT
CSVWTGSNTEAFF
>TRBD1|13|NA|TRBV5-1|TRBJ2-1
TGCGCCAGCGGACAGGGGTACAGGGATGAGCAGTTCTTC
CASGQGYRDEQFF
>NA|12|NA|TRBV11-2|TRBJ1-1
TGTGCCAGCAGGTCGGGGAACACTGAAGCTTTCTTT
CASRSGNTEAFF
>NA|13|NA|TRBV6-4|TRBJ1-2
TGTGCCAGCAGTGAAGGACAGAGCTATGGCTACACCTTC
CASSEGQSYGYTF
>TRBD2|17|NA|TRBV29-1|TRBJ2-3
TGCAGCGTAGCGGGAGGATCGAAGGGTGGTCTCACAGATACGCAGTATTTT
CSVAGGSKGGLTDTQYF
>NA|12|NA|TRBV19|TRBJ1-1
TGTGCCAGTAGTGGTACAGGGTGGAAAGCTTTCTTT
CASSGTGWKAFF
>NA|12|NA|TRBV28|TRBJ1-1
TGTGCCAGCACCTCCCTGAGCACTGAAGCTTTCTTT
CASTSLSTEAFF
>TRBD2|19|NA|TRBV5-3|TRBJ2-3
TGTGCCAGAAGCTTGGCTCTGTCGGAACGGGAGGGCCGGGGCGCAACGCAGTATTTT
CARSLALSEREGRGATQYF
>TRBD1|15|NA|TRBV5-1|TRBJ2-2
TGCGCCAGCAGCACTCGGGACAGGGGCGCCGGGGAGCTGTTTTTT
CASSTRDRGAGELFF
>TRBD2|14|NA|TRBV5-1|TRBJ2-3
TGCGCCAGCAGCCTTAGCGGGAGTACAGATACGCAGTATTTT
CASSLSGSTDTQYF
>NA|12|NA|TRBV12-3/TRBV12-4|TRBJ1-1
TGTGCCAGCAGTTTAGCGAGAGGAGAAGCTTTCTTT
CASSLARGEAFF
>NA|14|once|TRBV6-5|TRBJ2-7
TGTGCCAGCAGTCGCATCAGTTCACCGGGCGAGCAGTACTTC
CASSRISSPGEQYF
>NA|14|NA|TRBV6-5|TRBJ1-1
TGTGCCAGCAGTCTCAGACAGAGAAACACTGAAGCTTTCTTT
CASSLRQRNTEAFF
>TRBD2|15|NA|TRBV7-9|TRBJ2-1
TGTGCCAGCAGCTCGGGACTAGCGGGAGGGAATGAGCAGTTCTTC
CASSSGLAGGNEQFF
>TRBD2|16|NA|TRBV6-6|TRBJ2-1
TGTGCCAGCAGTTACTCGCTAGCGGGAGGCTACAATGAGCAGTTCTTC
CASSYSLAGGYNEQFF
>NA|13|NA|TRBV30|TRBJ1-1
TGTGCCTGGAGTGTAATCTCCTACACTGAAGCTTTCTTT
CAWSVISYTEAFF
>NA|14|NA|TRBV5-1|TRBJ2-7
TGCGCCAGCAGCCACTCCGATTCTCCCTACGAGCAGTACTTC
CASSHSDSPYEQYF
>NA|13|NA|TRBV7-3|TRBJ1-2
TGTGCCAGCAGCTCCACAGGGAACTATGGCTACACCTTC
CASSSTGNYGYTF
>TRBD1|14|NA|TRBV6-4|TRBJ2-1
TGTGCCAGCAGTACTGGACAGGTCTCGGATGAGCAGTTCTTC
CASSTGQVSDEQFF
>NA|14|NA|TRBV28|TRBJ2-1
TGTGCCAGCAGTCCTGGAGGAGTAGGAAATGAGCAGTTCTTC
CASSPGGVGNEQFF
>TRBD1|16|NA|TRBV18|TRBJ2-2
TGTGCCAGCTCACAGACAGGGGCCCCGAACACCGGGGAGCTGTTTTTT
CASSQTGAPNTGELFF
>TRBD2|15|NA|TRBV4-1|TRBJ2-1
TGCGCCAGCAGCGGGGCAGCGGGAGTGTACAATGAGCAGTTCTTC
CASSGAAGVYNEQFF
>TRBD2|18|NA|TRBV7-7|TRBJ2-5
TGTGCCAGCAGCTCGGCGGGTGGGTCTAGCGGGAGTAAAGAGACCCAGTACTTC
CASSSAGGSSGSKETQYF
>TRBD2|15|NA|TRBV18|TRBJ2-3
TGTGCCAGCTCAACTAGCGGAGTTTTCACAGATACGCAGTATTTT
CASSTSGVFTDTQYF
>TRBD2|15|once|TRBV18|TRBJ2-7
TGTGCCAGCTCACCGTTAGCGGGAGGAAGTCACGAGCAGTACTTC
CASSPLAGGSHEQYF
>TRBD1|15|NA|TRBV7-2|TRBJ2-7
TGTGCCAGCAGCCCCCCCAGGGACAGGGTCCACGAGCAGTACTTC
CASSPPRDRVHEQYF
>TRBD1|18|NA|TRBV20-1|TRBJ2-2
TGCAGTGCTAGTTGGGACAGGGCTAGCGTAAAAGAACCCGGGGAGCTGTTTTTT
CSASWDRASVKEPGELFF
>NA|19|NA|TRBV4-2|TRBJ1-1
TGTGCCAGCAGCCTTGACAGGACGGGGGGCGGCTTATGGGATACTGAAGCTTTCTTT
CASSLDRTGGGLWDTEAFF
>TRBD1|14|NA|TRBV19|TRBJ1-2
TGTGCCAGTAGTGCAGACAGGGTTTTCTATGGCTACACCTTC
CASSADRVFYGYTF
>TRBD2|14|NA|TRBV5-1|TRBJ2-5
TGCGCCAGCAGCTTGAGCGGGAGGGGAGAGACCCAGTACTTC
CASSLSGRGETQYF
>TRBD2|23|NA|TRBV19|TRBJ2-4
TGTGCCAGTAGTATAATGATCGGGCTAGCGGGAGGCAACTATCCGGACAACAAAAACATTCAGTACTTC
CASSIMIGLAGGNYPDNKNIQYF
>NA|15|NA|TRBV9|TRBJ1-1
TGTGCCAGCAGCGTAGTGGCAGGGTGGGACACTGAAGCTTTCTTT
CASSVVAGWDTEAFF
>TRBD1|15|NA|TRBV19|TRBJ2-7
TGTGCCAGTAGTCCGCTTACAGGGGCCCCCTACGAGCAGTACTTC
CASSPLTGAPYEQYF
>NA|13|NA|TRBV12-5|TRBJ2-7
TGTGCTAGTGGAAACTCTGGGGGGAGGACGGCGTACTTC
CASGNSGGRTAYF
>NA|14|NA|TRBV6-5|TRBJ1-2
TGTGCCAGCAGTCGTCCGGGGGGGAACTATGGCTACACCTTC
CASSRPGGNYGYTF
>NA|13|NA|TRBV18|TRBJ1-4
TGTGCCAGCTCGCGTTCCCCTAATGAAAAACTGTTTTTT
CASSRSPNEKLFF
>NA|13|NA|TRBV6-5|TRBJ1-2
TGTGCCAGCTACACCACAGCTAACTATGGCTACACCTTC
CASYTTANYGYTF